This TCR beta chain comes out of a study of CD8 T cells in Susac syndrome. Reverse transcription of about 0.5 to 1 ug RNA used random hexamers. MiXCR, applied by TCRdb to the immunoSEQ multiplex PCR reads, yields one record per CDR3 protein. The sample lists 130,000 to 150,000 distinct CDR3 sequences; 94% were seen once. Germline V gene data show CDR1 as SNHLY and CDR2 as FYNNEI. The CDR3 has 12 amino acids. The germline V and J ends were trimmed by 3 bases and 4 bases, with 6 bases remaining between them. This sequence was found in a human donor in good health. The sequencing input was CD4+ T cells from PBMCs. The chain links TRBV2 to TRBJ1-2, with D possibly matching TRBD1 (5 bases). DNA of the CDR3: TGTGCCAGCAGTGAGGGGGTCTATGGCTACACCTTC. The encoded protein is CASSEGVYGYTF.